This entry lists 4 T cell receptor beta chains sequenced from one sample in a study of CD8+CD57+ T cells in acquired aplastic anemia. In patients chosen for sequencing, flow cytometry had shown CD8+CD57+ cell expansion. CDR3 and TCR beta VDJ profiling relied on genomic DNA as the template. A single record per CDR3 protein comes from TCRdb applying MiXCR to the reads. The data hold about 150,000 distinct CDR3 sequences, with roughly half observed a single time. What was sequenced was sorted CD4+, CD8+, or CD8+CD57+ T cells (not recorded which) from PBMCs. Every receptor here comes from a human donor with aplastic anemia.

The rearrangement links TRBV7-9 to TRBJ1-2; 8 bases are shared with TRBD1. J gave up 4 bases and V 5 bases, and 6 bases lay outside the gene matches. CDR1 SEHNR and CDR2 FQNEAQ come from the germline V gene (reference sequence). The CDR3 loop spans 14 amino acids. The CDR3 region has the DNA TGTGCCAGCAGCAAACTGACAGGGGCCTATGGCTACACCTTC. This translates into CASSKLTGAYGYTF.

At least ten counts were recorded for this clonotype. V and J are TRBV7-2 and TRBJ1-1; 7 positions match TRBD1. This CDR3 is 13 amino acids long. CDR1 is SGHTA, CDR2 FQGNSA, per germline. The V gene end was trimmed by 7 bases and the J gene end by 5 bases; junction bases not matched to a gene: 7. The CDR3 coding sequence is TGTGCCAGCACCGACAGGGTGGTGACTGAAGCTTTCTTT. It is translated as CASTDRVVTEAFF.

On this clonotype itself: This sequence may be a read error, since a much larger clone differs from it by one base. The chain carries TRBV4-1 and TRBJ2-5; possible D gene TRBD1, 6 bases. The germline CDR1 and CDR2 sequences are MGHRA and YSYEKL. CDR3 length equals 15 residues. The ends were cut back, 4 bases at V and 5 bases at J, with 17 bases in the middle. The CDR3 protein is CASSRGRGQAETQYF. The CDR3 nucleotides read TGCGCCAGCAGCCGAGGCAGGGGTCAGGCGGAGACCCAGTACTTC.

V usage is TRBV5-1 and J usage is TRBJ1-1; TRBD1 might be the D (6 bases). CDR3 length: 15 amino acids. Germline V gene data show CDR1 as SGHRS and CDR2 as YFSETQ. The germline V and J ends were trimmed by 4 bases and 2 bases, with 15 bases remaining between them. The CDR3 loop reads CASSLDRWENTEAFF. Written as DNA, the CDR3 is TGCGCCAGCAGCCTCGACAGGTGGGAAAACACTGAAGCTTTCTTT.